This entry features one T cell receptor beta chain sequence. No antigen is known for it. This sample is drawn from a study of cytomegalovirus exposure and HLA in healthy donors. The overall study: From about 179 million T cells, an earlier analysis saw 90 million to 130 million unique TCR beta sequences. Study-wide results and limits: Productive status was seen about 87% or about 30% of the time for most TCR beta V segments in an earlier analysis. The authors later found TCR association rates varying by HLA locus, with DRB1 most and HLA-C fewest. Analysis was carried out at a later point, and it linked a missense DCLRE1C variant to TCR beta V- and J-gene trimming.

The primer mix had 60 Vbeta and 13 Jbeta primers. Data came from immunoSEQ multiplex PCR; TCRdb stores just in-frame clones and leaves some out. This sample carries approximately 170,000 clones, around 72% of them seen once, and the ten largest clones take around 7%. CDR3 length: 14 amino acids. Germline CDR1 is SEHNR and CDR2 is FQNEAQ (reference sequence). Between the trimmed V and J ends, which lost 5 bases and 4 bases, there was a span of 14 bases. J is TRBJ1-1 and V is TRBV7-9, with D possibly TRBD1 on 5 matching bases. The sample was PBMCs. The origin of this receptor is a woman aged 40 to 50 in good health and CMV-seropositive. CDR3 residues: CASSRPGVGTEAFF. For the CDR3, the DNA is TGTGCCAGCAGCCGTCCGGGGGTGGGCACTGAAGCTTTCTTT.